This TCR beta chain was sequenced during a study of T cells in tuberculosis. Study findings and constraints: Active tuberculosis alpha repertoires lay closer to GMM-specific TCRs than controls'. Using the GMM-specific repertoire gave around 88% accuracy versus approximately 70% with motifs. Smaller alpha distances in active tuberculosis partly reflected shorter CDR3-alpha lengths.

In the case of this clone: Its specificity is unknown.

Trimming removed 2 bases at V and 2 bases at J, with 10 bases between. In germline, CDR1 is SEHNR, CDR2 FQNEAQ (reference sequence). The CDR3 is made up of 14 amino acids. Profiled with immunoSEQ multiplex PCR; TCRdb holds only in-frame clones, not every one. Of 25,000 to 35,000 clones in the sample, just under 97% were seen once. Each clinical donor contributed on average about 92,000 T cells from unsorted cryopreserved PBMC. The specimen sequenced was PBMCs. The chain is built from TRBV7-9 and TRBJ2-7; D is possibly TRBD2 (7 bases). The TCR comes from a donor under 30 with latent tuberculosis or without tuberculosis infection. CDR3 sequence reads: CASSLLGGAYEQYF. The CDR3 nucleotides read TGTGCCAGCAGCTTATTAGGGGGGGCCTACGAGCAGTACTTC.